Following are 16 T cell receptor beta chains from one sample sequenced in a study of shared clonotypes between healthy human individuals. Generated by immunoSEQ multiplex PCR, the TCRdb table keeps only in-frame clones and is missing some. The sample includes 2 million to 2.5 million clones, 90% to 95% of them seen just once. Sequencing was performed on naive CD4+ T cells from PBMCs. Regarding subset: CD45RA+ positively selected. The receptors come from a man aged 18 to 29 in good health. Some clones in this sample may be carry-over from other donors' samples.

This chain joins TRBV6-6 and TRBJ2-7; no clear D. The germline V gene encodes CDR1 MNHNY and CDR2 SVGAGI (reference sequence). The length of the CDR3 is 11 residues. Deletions cut 4 bases from V and 3 bases from J, with 4 bases between. In nucleotides, the CDR3 is TGTGCCAGCAGTTTAGACTACGAGCAGTACTTC. Encoded protein: CASSLDYEQYF.

CDR3 sequence: CAISESTGRGNTIYF. The CDR3 DNA sequence: TGTGCCATCAGTGAGTCCACAGGGAGGGGAAACACCATATATTTT. V and J are TRBV10-3 and TRBJ1-3, with D possibly being TRBD1 (6 bases). The germline V and J ends were trimmed by 0 bases and 4 bases, with 10 bases remaining between them. The CDR3 has 15 residues. The V gene's germline CDR1 is ENHRY and CDR2 SYGVKD.

The genes are TRBV2 and TRBJ2-7, with D hard to call. Germline V lookup: CDR1 SNHLY, CDR2 FYNNEI. The CDR3 totals 10 residues. Trimming stripped 1 base from V and 13 bases from J, with 8 bases between. The CDR3: CASSEGSCYF. In DNA, the CDR3 is TGTGCCAGCAGTGAAGGCAGCTGCTACTTC.

This chain joins TRBV11-1 and TRBJ1-1; TRBD1 might be the D (5 bases). V was cut by 3 bases and J by 1 base, with 12 bases left in between. The CDR3 length is 15 residues. Germline lookup yields CDR1 SGHAT and CDR2 FQDESV (reference sequence). CDR3 protein: CASSLRQPRNTEAFF. CDR3 DNA sequence: TGTGCCAGCAGCTTGCGACAGCCGAGGAACACTGAAGCTTTCTTT.

The V and J genes are TRBV7-9 and TRBJ2-7; D gene ambiguous. This CDR3 region has 12 residues. The V end lost 5 bases, the J end lost 3 bases, and 8 bases lay between the germline ends. CDR1 is SEHNR and CDR2 is FQNEAQ in the germline V gene (reference sequence). The CDR3 loop reads CASSKDVYEQYF. The CDR3 DNA is TGTGCCAGCAGCAAGGACGTCTACGAGCAGTACTTC.

This chain links TRBV28 with TRBJ2-2; 8 nucleotides agree with TRBD1. Germline lookup yields CDR1 MDHEN and CDR2 SYDVKM. This CDR3 contains 15 residues. The V gene end was trimmed by 4 bases and the J gene end by 5 bases; junction bases not matched to a gene: 6. The CDR3 DNA reads as TGTGCCAGCAGTTCGGGACAGGTCACAACCGGGGAGCTGTTTTTT. Translating gives CASSSGQVTTGELFF.

The rearrangement links TRBV11-2 to TRBJ2-5, with D unresolved. Deletions cut 0 bases from V and 12 bases from J, with 11 bases between. CDR1 SGHAT and CDR2 FQNNGV come from the germline V gene. The CDR3 has 12 amino acids. The DNA of the CDR3 is TGTGCCAGCAGCTTAGAGGCCGGACCAAAGTACTTC. Its protein product is CASSLEAGPKYF.

The chain combines TRBV28 with TRBJ1-2; D is uncertain. Germline CDR1 is MDHEN and CDR2 is SYDVKM. V was trimmed by 6 bases and J by 8 bases, leaving 22 bases between them. The CDR3 totals 15 residues. CDR3 coding DNA: TGTGCCAGCAGCCCGGTTAGTGGCAGCACAAGGGGCTACACCTTC. Translated: CASSPVSGSTRGYTF.

V gene TRBV11-2 combines with J gene TRBJ2-7, with TRBD2 as a possible D gene (6 bases). The CDR3 runs to 15 residues. Between the trimmed V and J ends, which lost 5 bases and 5 bases, there was a span of 19 bases. Germline CDR1 reads SGHAT; CDR2 reads FQNNGV. Here the CDR3 reads CASSPGASVVDEQYF. The CDR3, as DNA: TGTGCCAGCAGCCCTGGGGCTAGCGTAGTCGACGAGCAGTACTTC.

The rearrangement uses TRBV14 and TRBJ1-2; D unresolved. Germline V gene lookup returns CDR1 SGHDN and CDR2 FVKESK. V lost 4 bases to trimming and J lost 7 bases, with 19 bases between them. There are 15 residues in the CDR3. CDR3 region: CASSPGGSLGFGYTF. CDR3 nucleotides: TGTGCCAGCAGCCCGGGAGGATCCTTGGGCTTTGGCTACACCTTC.

This clone was found once. CDR3 in DNA: TGCAGCGTTGGTCAGGGGGGGGCGGCGAGCACCGGGGAGCTGTTTTTT. Translating it yields CSVGQGGAASTGELFF. This chain joins TRBV29-1 and TRBJ2-2; D possibly uses TRBD1 or TRBD2 (7 bases each). Per the germline V gene, CDR1 is SQVTM and CDR2 is ANQGSEA. The CDR3 has 16 amino acids. The V and J ends lost 4 bases and 4 bases respectively, with 19 bases between them.

This clone was detected only once. This chain connects TRBV7-9 to TRBJ2-5; D ambiguous. V lost 3 bases and J lost 1, with 9 bases in between. In germline, CDR1 is SEHNR, CDR2 FQNEAQ (reference sequence). CDR3 length: 14 amino acids. The CDR3 DNA reads as TGTGCCAGCAGCTTCCGTAGCATCCAAGAGACCCAGTACTTC. Its protein product is CASSFRSIQETQYF. Filled out from reference TRBV7-9 and TRBJ2-5, the complete variable domain reads DTGVSQNPRHKITKRGQNVTFRCDPISEHNRLYWYRQTLGQGPEFLTYFQNEAQLEKSRLLSDRFSAERPKGSFSTLEIQRTEQGDSAMYLCASSFRSIQETQYFGPGTRLLVL.

The chain links TRBV30 to TRBJ1-3; D remains ambiguous. Germline lookup yields CDR1 GTSNPN and CDR2 SVGIG (reference sequence). Trimming left V 0 bases short and J 3 bases short, with 18 bases between. CDR3 length: 17 amino acids. CDR3 DNA: TGTGCCTGGAGTGTTAACCTCAGGACCGGAGTTGGAAACACCATATATTTT. Translated, it gives CAWSVNLRTGVGNTIYF.

The V gene is TRBV18, the J gene TRBJ1-2; TRBD1 matches 8 bases. The V and J ends lost 5 bases and 4 bases, in that order; junction bases with no gene match: 6. CDR1 is KGHSH and CDR2 is LQKENI in the germline V gene. The CDR3 length is 14 residues. In DNA, the CDR3 is TGTGCCAGCTCAGGGACAGGAGTTTCCTATGGCTACACCTTC. Its protein is CASSGTGVSYGYTF.

The rearrangement uses TRBV5-1 and TRBJ2-1; D possibly corresponds to TRBD2 (6 bases). The CDR3 sequence is 16 residues long. Germline V gene sequence: CDR1 SGHRS, CDR2 YFSETQ. Trimming took 5 bases from V and 8 from J, leaving 23 bases between them. The CDR3 here is CASSSNPGGTAHEQFF. In nucleotides, the CDR3 is TGCGCCAGCAGTTCCAACCCCGGCGGGACGGCACATGAGCAGTTCTTC.

This sequence joins TRBV4-2 and TRBJ2-3; D is uncertain. This CDR3 has 15 amino acids. Per the germline V gene, CDR1 is LGHNA and CDR2 is YNFKEQ. V gave up 4 bases and J gave up 4 bases, with 15 bases separating them. This CDR3 is CASSPVASASDTQYF. The CDR3 DNA is TGTGCCAGCAGCCCCGTTGCATCGGCGTCAGATACGCAGTATTTT.